A selection of T cell receptor beta chains follows, all from one sample in a study of T cells in Graves' hyperthyroidism and ophthalmopathy. TCRdb reanalysed the multiplex PCR reads using MiXCR and keeps one entry per CDR3 protein. The table shows a few hundred thousand distinct CDR3 sequences, with about 20% occurring only once. Sequencing used blood. The receptor source for this set is a man aged 25 to 40 with Graves' ophthalmopathy. Both conserved end residues are part of each CDR3. Fields, in order: D gene, V gene, clone size, J gene, CDR3 protein, CDR3 DNA. D genes are given only for firm matches. Not all rows give a size; the values are once, few, many and, for expanded clones, a class.

-	TRBV2	-	TRBJ2-5	CASSVREGAWETQYF	TGTGCCAGCAGTGTTAGGGAGGGGGCATGGGAGACCCAGTACTTC
-	TRBV12-3/TRBV12-4	few	TRBJ2-5	CASSQPGEAQETQYF	TGTGCCAGCAGTCAGCCGGGAGAAGCTCAAGAGACCCAGTACTTC
-	TRBV12-3/TRBV12-4	-	TRBJ1-5	CASRKGPQGYSNQPQHF	TGTGCCAGCAGGAAGGGACCACAAGGCTATAGCAATCAGCCCCAGCATTTT
-	TRBV6-1	few	TRBJ1-5	CASRQLDHQPQHF	TGTGCCAGCAGGCAACTGGACCATCAGCCCCAGCATTTT
-	TRBV19	-	TRBJ2-2	CASNLGAGSPTGELFF	TGTGCCAGTAACCTCGGGGCGGGCAGCCCCACCGGGGAGCTGTTTTTT
TRBD2	TRBV28	many	TRBJ2-7	CASSPRGSGIAYEQYF	TGTGCCAGCAGTCCCCGAGGTAGCGGGATCGCCTACGAGCAGTACTTC
TRBD2	TRBV9	few	TRBJ2-7	CASSPSGRADEQYF	TGTGCCAGCAGCCCTAGCGGGAGGGCCGACGAGCAGTACTTC
TRBD1	TRBV5-4	-	TRBJ2-1	CASRPTGTGSNEQFF	TGTGCCAGCAGACCAACCGGGACAGGGAGCAATGAGCAGTTCTTC
TRBD2	TRBV27	few	TRBJ2-1	CASRGGGSYNEQFF	TGTGCCAGCAGGGGCGGGGGCTCCTACAATGAGCAGTTCTTC
TRBD1	TRBV5-1	few	TRBJ2-2	CASSSDRGPGELFF	TGCGCCAGCAGCTCGGACAGGGGGCCCGGGGAGCTGTTTTTT
TRBD2	TRBV20-1	few	TRBJ2-5	CSARGGSGRRETRYF	TGCAGTGCTAGAGGTGGTAGCGGGAGAAGGGAGACCCGGTACTTC
-	TRBV28	-	TRBJ2-7	CASSPPQGRRDEQYF	TGTGCCAGCAGTCCCCCCCAGGGGCGCCGGGACGAGCAGTACTTC
-	TRBV20-1	few	TRBJ1-1	CSAGGMGRTKFEAFF	TGCAGTGCGGGCGGGATGGGGCGTACTAAGTTTGAAGCTTTCTTT
TRBD2	TRBV7-7	-	TRBJ2-3	CASSPGTSSIDTQYF	TGTGCTAGCAGCCCCGGGACTAGCTCTATTGATACGCAGTATTTT
TRBD2	TRBV2	few	TRBJ2-1	CATLAEGYSYNEQFF	TGTGCCACACTAGCGGAGGGTTATTCCTACAATGAGCAGTTCTTC
TRBD1	TRBV28	-	TRBJ2-3	CASSSTGGLKDTQYF	TGTGCCAGCAGTTCGACAGGGGGTCTGAAAGATACGCAGTATTTT
-	TRBV5-1	-	TRBJ2-7	CASGLRGGAYEQYF	TGCGCCAGTGGGTTGAGGGGGGGGGCCTACGAGCAGTACTTC
TRBD1	TRBV28	few	TRBJ1-1	CASETGGTEAFF	TGTGCCAGCGAGACAGGGGGCACTGAAGCTTTCTTT
TRBD2	TRBV12-3/TRBV12-4	many	TRBJ2-1	CASSPPAGGPNEQFF	TGTGCCAGCAGTCCTCCGGCGGGGGGACCTAATGAGCAGTTCTTC
TRBD1	TRBV3-1	-	TRBJ2-4	CASSQDYKGTGGNIQYF	TGTGCCAGCAGCCAAGATTACAAGGGCACAGGGGGTAACATTCAGTACTTC
TRBD2	TRBV5-1	-	TRBJ2-1	CASRRGAGVDNEQFF	TGCGCCAGCAGGCGAGGAGCGGGAGTTGACAATGAGCAGTTCTTC
TRBD1	TRBV3-1	-	TRBJ2-6	CASSHWGQVYSGANVLTF	TGTGCCAGCAGCCATTGGGGACAGGTCTATTCTGGGGCCAACGTCCTGACTTTC
TRBD2	TRBV5-1	-	TRBJ2-7	CASSLDPAGDEQYF	TGCGCCAGCAGCTTGGATCCAGCGGGAGACGAGCAGTACTTC
-	TRBV9	-	TRBJ2-3	CASALRDLGADTQYF	TGCGCCAGCGCCTTGAGGGACCTCGGGGCAGATACGCAGTATTTT
TRBD1	TRBV7-9	-	TRBJ1-5	CASSSGTAQGQPQHF	TGTGCCAGCAGCTCCGGGACAGCGCAGGGTCAGCCCCAGCATTTT
-	TRBV9	few	TRBJ2-7	CASSVGGDTYEQYF	TGTGCCAGCAGCGTAGGGGGGGACACCTACGAGCAGTACTTC
-	TRBV5-1	-	TRBJ1-2	CASYGTTGSYGYTF	TGCGCCAGCTACGGGACAACGGGTTCCTATGGCTACACCTTC
-	TRBV20-1	few	TRBJ1-3	CSANSGNTIYF	TGCAGTGCTAATTCTGGAAACACCATATATTTT
-	TRBV12-3/TRBV12-4	few	TRBJ2-3	CASSALNPRDTQYF	TGTGCCAGCAGTGCCCTAAACCCCCGTGATACGCAGTATTTT
-	TRBV12-3/TRBV12-4	many	TRBJ2-5	CARGVVAETQYF	TGTGCCAGGGGCGTAGTAGCGGAGACCCAGTACTTC
TRBD1	TRBV10-3	-	TRBJ1-5	CAIGGTGVNQPQHF	TGTGCCATCGGGGGGACAGGGGTCAATCAGCCCCAGCATTTT
-	TRBV18	-	TRBJ2-7	CASSPRDGGYEQYF	TGTGCCAGCTCACCGAGAGACGGGGGCTACGAGCAGTACTTC
-	TRBV14	-	TRBJ1-2	CASSQAGNYGYTF	TGTGCCAGCAGCCAAGCCGGTAACTATGGCTACACCTTC
-	TRBV4-1	-	TRBJ1-1	CASSQDQMGWTEAFF	TGCGCCAGCAGCCAAGATCAAATGGGTTGGACTGAAGCTTTCTTT
-	TRBV18	-	TRBJ2-3	CASSPPYPRGATDTQYF	TGTGCCAGCTCACCACCGTACCCCCGGGGGGCGACAGATACGCAGTATTTT
TRBD2	TRBV5-1	-	TRBJ2-3	CASSLVLRPRLAGSTSTDTQYF	TGCGCCAGCAGCTTGGTTTTACGGCCTCGACTAGCGGGATCCACTAGCACAGATACGCAGTATTTT
-	TRBV20-1	-	TRBJ2-7	CSAIKGEQYF	TGCAGTGCTATCAAGGGCGAGCAGTACTTC